The next 10 T cell receptor beta chains were all read from a single sample in a study of T cells in localized non-small cell lung cancer. Repertoires were generated with immunoSEQ multiplex PCR, while TCRdb's copy carries only in-frame clones and drops some. The sample has more than 30,000 clones; around 90% are singletons. This sample comprised peripheral blood mononuclear cells, obtained before any cancer treatment. The origin of the receptors is a woman aged 40-75 years with stage III lung adenocarcinoma.

The rearrangement uses TRBV30 and TRBJ2-1; D not resolved. Deletions cut 3 bases from V and 0 bases from J, with 9 bases between. Germline V gene data show CDR1 as GTSNPN and CDR2 as SVGIG (reference sequence). The CDR3 sequence is 14 residues long. CDR3 amino acids: CAWSPPISYNEQFF. CDR3 DNA: TGTGCCTGGAGCCCCCCAATCTCCTACAATGAGCAGTTCTTC. The complete variable domain, with remaining parts taken from reference TRBV30 and TRBJ2-1, reads SQTIHQWPATLVQPVGSPLSLECTVEGTSNPNLYWYRQAAGRGLQLLFYSVGIGQISSEVPQNLSASRPQDRQFILSSKKLLLSDSGFYLCAWSPPISYNEQFFGPGTRLTVL.

This clone has a single count. The chain is built from TRBV29-1 and TRBJ1-2, with 7 bases aligning to TRBD1. This CDR3 region has 13 residues. J lost 4 bases, V lost 7 bases, and 9 bases had no gene match. The germline CDR1 and CDR2 sequences are SQVTM and ANQGSEA. CDR3 nucleotides: TGCAGCGCCCCGACAGGGTTCGGCTATGGCTACACCTTC. Encoded protein: CSAPTGFGYGYTF. Full variable domain (remainder filled in from reference TRBV29-1 and TRBJ1-2): SAVISQKPSRDICQRGTSLTIQCQVDSQVTMMFWYRQQPGQSLTLIATANQGSEATYESGFVIDKFPISRPNLTFSTLTVSNMSPEDSSIYLCSAPTGFGYGYTFGSGTRLTVV.

This chain links TRBV12-5 with TRBJ2-5, with 8 bases that match TRBD1. This CDR3 has 16 residues. Germline V gene data show CDR1 as LGHNT and CDR2 as FRNRAP. Trimming removed 5 bases from V and 5 bases from J; junction bases left unmatched: 13. The CDR3 region is CASGRGGQGARETQYF. The CDR3 DNA is TGTGCTAGTGGTCGAGGGGGGCAGGGGGCGCGGGAGACCCAGTACTTC. Combining the CDR3 with reference TRBV12-5 and TRBJ2-5 gives the whole variable domain DARVTQTPRHKVTEMGQEVTMRCQPILGHNTVFWYRQTMMQGLELLAYFRNRAPLDDSGMPKDRFSAEMPDATLATLKIQPSEPRDSAVYFCASGRGGQGARETQYFGPGTRLLVL.

The rearrangement uses TRBV18 and TRBJ1-5; D not resolved. With 2 bases removed from V and 4 bases from J, the gap between germline ends came to 12 bases. Germline V CDR1 and CDR2: KGHSH, LQKENI. This CDR3 has 15 residues. The CDR3 region is CASSPMAQQNQPQHF. The CDR3 DNA reads TGTGCCAGCTCACCAATGGCTCAGCAAAATCAGCCCCAGCATTTT.

The chain links TRBV4-1 to TRBJ1-6; D remains unclear. CDR3 size: 12 residues. CDR1 is MGHRA and CDR2 is YSYEKL in the germline V gene. Trimming removed 1 base from V and 9 bases from J, with 4 bases in between. The CDR3 nucleotides read TGCGCCAGCAGCCAAGGGATTTCACCCCTCCACTTT. It yields the protein CASSQGISPLHF.

The chain joins TRBV19 to TRBJ2-1; 11 nucleotides line up with TRBD1. The CDR3 is made up of 16 amino acids. V trimming: 6 bases; J trimming: 7 bases; junction bases outside the gene matches: 11. The germline V gene has CDR1 LNHDA and CDR2 SQIVND (reference sequence). The CDR3 loop is CASRPAGTGGRNEQFF. CDR3 in DNA: TGTGCCAGTAGACCCGCCGGGACAGGGGGGCGTAATGAGCAGTTCTTC.

The CDR3 DNA follows: TGTGCCAGCAGTCTGCGGACGGACGAGCAGTACTTC. This gives the protein CASSLRTDEQYF. This rearrangement joins TRBV28 to TRBJ2-7, with D uncertain. The ends were cut back, 5 bases at V and 5 bases at J, with 10 bases in the middle. The CDR3 totals 12 residues. Germline loops: CDR1 MDHEN, CDR2 SYDVKM.

This chain uses TRBV11-2 with TRBJ2-6; no definite D call. CDR3 length: 18 residues. Trimming stripped 0 bases from V and 0 bases from J, with 12 bases between. In germline, CDR1 is SGHAT, CDR2 FQNNGV. Here the CDR3 reads CASSLDFPYDSGANVLTF. The CDR3 bases are TGTGCCAGCAGCTTAGATTTCCCCTACGACTCTGGGGCCAACGTCCTGACTTTC.

V is TRBV7-4 and J is TRBJ2-5; 10 nucleotides match TRBD2. After removal of 7 bases from V and 1 base from J, the junction contained 6 bases not matched to a gene. Looked up from germline, CDR1 is SGHVT and CDR2 is SQSDAQ. The CDR3 totals 15 residues. The DNA for the CDR3 is TGTGCCAGCAAAACACTAGCGGGGCCCCAAGAGACCCAGTACTTC. Encoded protein: CASKTLAGPQETQYF.

The rearrangement uses TRBV4-2 and TRBJ2-3; D may match TRBD1 or TRBD2 (6 bases each). The germline gives CDR1 LGHNA, CDR2 YNFKEQ. The CDR3 totals 17 residues. Trimming took off 4 bases at V and 4 bases at J, with 21 bases between the two ends. The chain's CDR3 is CASSPRRGDGVADTQYF. In DNA form, the CDR3 reads TGTGCCAGCAGCCCCCGGAGGGGGGACGGGGTGGCAGATACGCAGTATTTT.